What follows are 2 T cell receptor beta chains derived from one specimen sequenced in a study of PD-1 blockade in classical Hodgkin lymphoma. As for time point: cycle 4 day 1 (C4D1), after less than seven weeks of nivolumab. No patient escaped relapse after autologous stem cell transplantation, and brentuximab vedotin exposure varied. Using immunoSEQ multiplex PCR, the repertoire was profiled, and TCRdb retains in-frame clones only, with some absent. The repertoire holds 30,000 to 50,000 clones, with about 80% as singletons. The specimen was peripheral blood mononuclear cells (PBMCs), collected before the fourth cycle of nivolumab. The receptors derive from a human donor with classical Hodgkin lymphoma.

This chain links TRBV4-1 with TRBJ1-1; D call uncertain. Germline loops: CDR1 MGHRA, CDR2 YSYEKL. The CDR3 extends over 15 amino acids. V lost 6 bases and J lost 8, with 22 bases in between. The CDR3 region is CASRKLESASIEAFF. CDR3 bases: TGCGCCAGCAGGAAACTGGAGTCCGCTTCGATCGAAGCTTTCTTT.

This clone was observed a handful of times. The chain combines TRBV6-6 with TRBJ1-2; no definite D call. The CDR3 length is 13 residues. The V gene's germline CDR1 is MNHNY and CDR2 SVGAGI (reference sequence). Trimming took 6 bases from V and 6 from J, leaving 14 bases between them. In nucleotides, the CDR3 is TGTGCCAGCAGACCCCTGGTGTCGCATGGCTACACCTTC. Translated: CASRPLVSHGYTF.